This T cell receptor (beta chain) was captured in a study of T-cell reconstitution after alpha-beta-depleted transplantation in children. Study-wide results and caveats: At day 60, the high TCRbeta diversity found in some patients originated from recipient T cells and thymic progenitors that had survived. Counts and diversity of T cells one year after transplant came mostly from newly produced T cells. Expanded graft clones, several hundred of them, were reportedly the source of alpha-beta T cells about two months after transplant.

This clonotype has just a few counts. The antigen is unknown. With 2 bases removed from V and 1 base from J, the gap between germline ends came to 18 bases. CDR3 size: 17 residues. Germline assignment: CDR1 DFQATT and CDR2 SNEGSKA (reference sequence). Preparing the TCRbeta library involved the use of unique molecular identifiers. TCRdb re-called the PCR reads through MiXCR, storing one row per CDR3 protein. In the table there are about a million distinct CDR3 sequences, around 30% of which are singletons. The chain has TRBV20-1 and TRBJ2-4; the D is unclear. This sequence originates from a boy under two years old who had a stem cell transplant for SCID, so the T cells may come from the graft donor. The specimen comprised PBMCs, mostly from graft donor cells, sampled 360 days after TCRalphabeta/CD19-depleted stem cell transplant. CDR3 sequence reads: CSARPPLGGLAKNIQYF. DNA for the CDR3: TGCAGTGCTAGACCCCCTCTAGGTGGGCTGGCCAAAAACATTCAGTACTTC.